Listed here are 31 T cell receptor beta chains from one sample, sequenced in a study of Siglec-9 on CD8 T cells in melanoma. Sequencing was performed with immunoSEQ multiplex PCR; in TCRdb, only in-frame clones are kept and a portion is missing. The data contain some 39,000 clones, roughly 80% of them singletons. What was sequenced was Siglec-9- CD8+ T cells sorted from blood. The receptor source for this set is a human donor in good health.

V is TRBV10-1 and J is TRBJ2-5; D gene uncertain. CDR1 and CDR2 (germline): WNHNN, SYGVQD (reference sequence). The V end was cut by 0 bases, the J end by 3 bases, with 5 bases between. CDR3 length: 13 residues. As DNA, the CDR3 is TGCGCCAGCAGTGAGTCGTTGGAAGAGACCCAGTACTTC. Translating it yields CASSESLEETQYF.

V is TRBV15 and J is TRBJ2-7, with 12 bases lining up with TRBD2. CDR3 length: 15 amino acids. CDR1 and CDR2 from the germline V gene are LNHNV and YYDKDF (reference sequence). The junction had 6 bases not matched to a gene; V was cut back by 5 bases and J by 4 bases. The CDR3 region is CATSLGLAGTYEQYF. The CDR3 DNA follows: TGTGCCACCAGCCTCGGACTAGCGGGAACATACGAGCAGTACTTC. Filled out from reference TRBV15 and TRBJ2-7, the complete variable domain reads DAMVIQNPRYQVTQFGKPVTLSCSQTLNHNVMYWYQQKSSQAPKLLFHYYDKDFNNEADTPDNFQSRRPNTSFCFLDIRSPGLGDTAMYLCATSLGLAGTYEQYFGPGTRLTVT.

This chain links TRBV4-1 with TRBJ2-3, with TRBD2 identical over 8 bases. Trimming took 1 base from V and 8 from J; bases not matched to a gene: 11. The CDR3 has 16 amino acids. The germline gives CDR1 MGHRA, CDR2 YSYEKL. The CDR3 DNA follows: TGCGCCAGCAGCCAAGCGGTAGCGGGGTTGGTTGGTACGCAGTATTTT. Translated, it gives CASSQAVAGLVGTQYF.

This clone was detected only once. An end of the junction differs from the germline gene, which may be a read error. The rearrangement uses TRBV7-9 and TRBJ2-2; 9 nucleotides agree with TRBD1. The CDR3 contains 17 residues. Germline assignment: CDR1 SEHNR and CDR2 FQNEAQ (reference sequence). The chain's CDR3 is CASTLRPRDRAAGELFF. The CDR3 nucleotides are TGTGCCAGCACCTTACGGCCCCGGGACAGGGCGGCCGGGGAGCTGTTTTTT.

CDR3 sequence: CASSKRQGEAFF. The CDR3 DNA is TGTGCCAGTAGTAAGAGACAGGGGGAAGCTTTCTTT. J is TRBJ1-1 and V is TRBV19; 8 bases align to TRBD1. The CDR3 consists of 12 residues. With 4 bases clipped from V and 8 bases from J, the junction kept 3 bases outside the gene matches. Germline V CDR1 and CDR2: LNHDA, SQIVND (reference sequence).

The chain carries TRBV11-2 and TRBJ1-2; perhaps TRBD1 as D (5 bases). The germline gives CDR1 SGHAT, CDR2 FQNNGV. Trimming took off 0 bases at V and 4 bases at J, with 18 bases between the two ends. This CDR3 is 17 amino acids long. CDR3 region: CASSLDLIGAGSYGYTF. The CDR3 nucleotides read TGTGCCAGCAGCTTAGATCTCATTGGGGCAGGGTCCTATGGCTACACCTTC.

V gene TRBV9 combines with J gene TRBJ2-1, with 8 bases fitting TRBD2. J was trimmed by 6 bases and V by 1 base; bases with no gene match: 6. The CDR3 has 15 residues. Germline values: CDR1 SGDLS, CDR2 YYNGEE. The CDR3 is CASSVSRGGPNEQFF. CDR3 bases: TGTGCCAGCAGCGTAAGTCGGGGGGGCCCCAATGAGCAGTTCTTC.

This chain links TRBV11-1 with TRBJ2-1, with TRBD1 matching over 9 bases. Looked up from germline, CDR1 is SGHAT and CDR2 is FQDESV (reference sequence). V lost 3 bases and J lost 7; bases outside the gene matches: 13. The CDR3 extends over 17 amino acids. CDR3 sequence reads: CASSLYRDRAGLNEQFF. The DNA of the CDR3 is TGTGCCAGCAGCTTGTACCGGGACAGGGCCGGGTTAAATGAGCAGTTCTTC. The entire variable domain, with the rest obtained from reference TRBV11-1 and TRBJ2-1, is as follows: EAEVAQSPRYKITEKSQAVAFWCDPISGHATLYWYRQILGQGPELLVQFQDESVVDDSQLPKDRFSAERLKGVDSTLKIQPAELGDSAMYLCASSLYRDRAGLNEQFFGPGTRLTVL.

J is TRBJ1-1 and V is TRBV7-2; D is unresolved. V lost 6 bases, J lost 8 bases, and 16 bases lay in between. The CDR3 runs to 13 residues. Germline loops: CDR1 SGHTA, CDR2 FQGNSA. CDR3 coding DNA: TGTGCCAGCAGTCTAGTAGGAGGGCAGGAAGCTTTCTTT. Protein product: CASSLVGGQEAFF.

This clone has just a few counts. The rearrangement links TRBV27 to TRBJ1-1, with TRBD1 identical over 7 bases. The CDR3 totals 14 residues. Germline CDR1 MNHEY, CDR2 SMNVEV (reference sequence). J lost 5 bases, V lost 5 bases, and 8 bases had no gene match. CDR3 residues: CASSPETGLTEAFF. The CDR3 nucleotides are TGTGCCAGCAGTCCAGAGACAGGGTTGACTGAAGCTTTCTTT.

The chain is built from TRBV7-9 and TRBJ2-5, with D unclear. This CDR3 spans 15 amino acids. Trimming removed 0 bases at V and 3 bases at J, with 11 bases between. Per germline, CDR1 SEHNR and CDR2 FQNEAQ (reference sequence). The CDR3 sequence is CASSLALGVKETQYF. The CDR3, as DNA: TGTGCCAGCAGCTTAGCGCTTGGGGTTAAAGAGACCCAGTACTTC.

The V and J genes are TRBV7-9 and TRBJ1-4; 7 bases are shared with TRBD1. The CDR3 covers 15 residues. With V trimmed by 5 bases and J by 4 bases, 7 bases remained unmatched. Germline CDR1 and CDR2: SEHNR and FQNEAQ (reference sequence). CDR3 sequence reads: CASSPLDRINEKLFF. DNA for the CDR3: TGTGCCAGCAGCCCGTTGGACAGGATTAATGAAAAACTGTTTTTT.

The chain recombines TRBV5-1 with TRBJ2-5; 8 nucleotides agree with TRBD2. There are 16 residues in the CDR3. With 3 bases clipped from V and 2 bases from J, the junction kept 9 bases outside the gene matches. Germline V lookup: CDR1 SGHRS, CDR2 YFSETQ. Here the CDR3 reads CASSYDSGGIQETQYF. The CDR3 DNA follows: TGCGCCAGCAGCTACGACTCGGGGGGGATACAAGAGACCCAGTACTTC.

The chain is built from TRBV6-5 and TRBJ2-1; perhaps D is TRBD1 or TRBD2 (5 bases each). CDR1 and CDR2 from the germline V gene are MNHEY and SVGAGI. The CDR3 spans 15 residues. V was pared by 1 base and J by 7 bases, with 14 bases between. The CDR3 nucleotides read TGTGCCAGCAGTTACTTGGGCCGGGACGAGAATGAGCAGTTCTTC. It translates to CASSYLGRDENEQFF.

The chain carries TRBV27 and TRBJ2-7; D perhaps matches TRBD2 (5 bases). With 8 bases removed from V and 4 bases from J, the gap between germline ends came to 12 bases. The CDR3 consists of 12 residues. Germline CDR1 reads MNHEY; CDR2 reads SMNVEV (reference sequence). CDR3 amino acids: CASWRSRYEQYF. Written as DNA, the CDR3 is TGTGCCAGCTGGAGGTCCAGGTACGAGCAGTACTTC.

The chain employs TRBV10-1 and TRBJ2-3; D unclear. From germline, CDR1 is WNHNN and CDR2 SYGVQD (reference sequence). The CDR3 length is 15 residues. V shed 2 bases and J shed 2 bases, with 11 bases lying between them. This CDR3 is CASSESYQFTDTQYF. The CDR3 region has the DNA TGCGCCAGCAGTGAGAGCTACCAGTTCACAGATACGCAGTATTTT.

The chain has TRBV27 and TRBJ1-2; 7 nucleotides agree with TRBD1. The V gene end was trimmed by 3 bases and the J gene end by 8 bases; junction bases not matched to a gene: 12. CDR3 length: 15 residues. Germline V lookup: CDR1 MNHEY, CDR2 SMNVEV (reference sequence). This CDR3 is CASSFGGGDHRGYTF. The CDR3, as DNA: TGTGCCAGCAGTTTTGGAGGGGGCGATCATAGAGGCTACACCTTC.

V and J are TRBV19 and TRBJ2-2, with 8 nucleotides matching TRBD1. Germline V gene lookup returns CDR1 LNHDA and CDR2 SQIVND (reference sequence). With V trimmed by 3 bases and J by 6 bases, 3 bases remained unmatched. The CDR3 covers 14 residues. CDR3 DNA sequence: TGTGCCAGTAGTATGGGACAGGTCTCCGGGGAGCTGTTTTTT. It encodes CASSMGQVSGELFF. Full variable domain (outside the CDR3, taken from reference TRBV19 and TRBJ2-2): DGGITQSPKYLFRKEGQNVTLSCEQNLNHDAMYWYRQDPGQGLRLIYYSQIVNDFQKGDIAEGYSVSREKKESFPLTVTSAQKNPTAFYLCASSMGQVSGELFFGEGSRLTVL.

As DNA, the CDR3 is TGTGCCTGGAGATCTCTCAGGAATCAGCCCCAGCATTTT. It translates to CAWRSLRNQPQHF. The V and J genes are TRBV30 and TRBJ1-5; D is unclear. Trimming took 3 bases from V and 4 from J, leaving 10 bases between them. Germline V gives CDR1 GTSNPN, CDR2 SVGIG (reference sequence). The CDR3 loop spans 13 amino acids.

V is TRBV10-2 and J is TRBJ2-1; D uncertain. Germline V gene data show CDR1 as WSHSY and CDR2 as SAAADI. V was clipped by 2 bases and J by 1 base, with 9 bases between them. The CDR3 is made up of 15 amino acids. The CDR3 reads CASSEAGQSYNEQFF. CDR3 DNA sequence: TGCGCCAGCAGTGAGGCAGGTCAGTCCTACAATGAGCAGTTCTTC.

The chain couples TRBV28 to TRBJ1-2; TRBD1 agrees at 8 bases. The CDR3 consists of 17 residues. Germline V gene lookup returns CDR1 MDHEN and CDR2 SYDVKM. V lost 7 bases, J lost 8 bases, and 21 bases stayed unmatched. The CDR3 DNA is TGTGCCAGCACCGTGGACAGGGAAATTCCCCAAATTACGGGCTACACCTTC. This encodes CASTVDREIPQITGYTF.

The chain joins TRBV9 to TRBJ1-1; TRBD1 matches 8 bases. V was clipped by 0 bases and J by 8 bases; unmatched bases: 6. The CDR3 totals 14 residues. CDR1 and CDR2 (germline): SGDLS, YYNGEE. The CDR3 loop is CASSVEDRVTEAFF. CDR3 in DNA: TGTGCCAGCAGCGTAGAGGACAGGGTCACCGAAGCTTTCTTT.

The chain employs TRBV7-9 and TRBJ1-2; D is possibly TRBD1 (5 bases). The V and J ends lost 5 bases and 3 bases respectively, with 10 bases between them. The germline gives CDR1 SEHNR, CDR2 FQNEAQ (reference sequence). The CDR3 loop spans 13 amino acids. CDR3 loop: CASSEGEHYGYTF. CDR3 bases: TGTGCCAGCAGCGAAGGGGAACACTATGGCTACACCTTC. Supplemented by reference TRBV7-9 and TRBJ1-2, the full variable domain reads DTGVSQNPRHKITKRGQNVTFRCDPISEHNRLYWYRQTLGQGPEFLTYFQNEAQLEKSRLLSDRFSAERPKGSFSTLEIQRTEQGDSAMYLCASSEGEHYGYTFGSGTRLTVV.

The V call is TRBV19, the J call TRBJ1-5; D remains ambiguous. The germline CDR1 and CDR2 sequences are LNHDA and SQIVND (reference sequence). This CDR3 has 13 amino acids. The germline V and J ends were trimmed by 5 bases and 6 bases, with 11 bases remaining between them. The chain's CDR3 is CASSAQEGQPQHF. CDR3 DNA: TGTGCCAGTAGTGCGCAGGAGGGTCAGCCCCAGCATTTT.

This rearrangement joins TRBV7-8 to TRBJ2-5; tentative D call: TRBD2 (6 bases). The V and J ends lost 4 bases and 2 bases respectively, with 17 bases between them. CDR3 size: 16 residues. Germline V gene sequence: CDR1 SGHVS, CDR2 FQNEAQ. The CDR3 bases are TGTGCCAGCAGCTCCAGGCCGTTCGGAGGGCAAGAGACCCAGTACTTC. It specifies CASSSRPFGGQETQYF.

CDR3 DNA: TGTGCCAGCAGCCTACTGTTTAACACTGAAGCTTTCTTT. Residues: CASSLLFNTEAFF. The chain is built from TRBV5-6 and TRBJ1-1; D is unclear. Trimming left V 4 bases short and J 2 bases short, with 9 bases between. From germline, CDR1 is SGHDT and CDR2 YYEEEE. The CDR3 totals 13 residues.

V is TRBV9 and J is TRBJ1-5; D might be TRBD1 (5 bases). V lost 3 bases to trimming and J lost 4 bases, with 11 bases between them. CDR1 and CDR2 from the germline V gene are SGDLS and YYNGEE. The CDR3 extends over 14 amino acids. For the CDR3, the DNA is TGTGCCAGCAGCGAGTCAGGGTTGAATCAGCCCCAGCATTTT. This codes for CASSESGLNQPQHF.

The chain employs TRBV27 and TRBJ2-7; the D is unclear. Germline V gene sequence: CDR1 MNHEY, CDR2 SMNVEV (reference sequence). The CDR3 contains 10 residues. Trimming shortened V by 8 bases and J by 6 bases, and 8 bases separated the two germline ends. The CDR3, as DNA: TGTGCCAGCGGGGAAGGCGAGCAGTACTTC. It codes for CASGEGEQYF.

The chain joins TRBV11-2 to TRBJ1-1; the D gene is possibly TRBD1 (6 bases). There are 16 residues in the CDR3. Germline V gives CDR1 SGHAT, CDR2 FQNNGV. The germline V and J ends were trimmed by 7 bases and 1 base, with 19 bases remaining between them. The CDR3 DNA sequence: TGTGCCAGCACCCTAGGGGGGGTTGGAGGGAACACTGAAGCTTTCTTT. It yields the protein CASTLGGVGGNTEAFF.

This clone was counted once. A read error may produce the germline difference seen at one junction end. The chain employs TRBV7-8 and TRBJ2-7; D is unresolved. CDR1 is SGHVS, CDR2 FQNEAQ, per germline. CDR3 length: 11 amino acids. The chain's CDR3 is CASSLGTSQHF. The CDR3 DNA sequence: TGTGCCAGCAGCTTAGGTACGAGCCAGCACTTC.

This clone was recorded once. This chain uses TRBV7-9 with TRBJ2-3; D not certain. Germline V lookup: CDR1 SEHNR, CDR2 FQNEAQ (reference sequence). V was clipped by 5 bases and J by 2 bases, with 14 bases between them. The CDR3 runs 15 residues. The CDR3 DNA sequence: TGTGCCAGCAGCCCCTTCGGCGGTATCACAGATACGCAGTATTTT. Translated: CASSPFGGITDTQYF. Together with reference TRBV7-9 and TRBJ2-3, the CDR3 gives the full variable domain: DTGVSQNPRHKITKRGQNVTFRCDPISEHNRLYWYRQTLGQGPEFLTYFQNEAQLEKSRLLSDRFSAERPKGSFSTLEIQRTEQGDSAMYLCASSPFGGITDTQYFGPGTRLTVL.